Listed below are T cell receptor beta chains from one sample, sequenced in a study of cytomegalovirus exposure and HLA in healthy donors. Repertoires were generated with immunoSEQ multiplex PCR, while TCRdb's copy carries only in-frame clones and drops some. The repertoire holds fewer than 35,000 clones, with about 86% as singletons. Sequenced: PBMCs. The receptors were gathered from a boy aged 5 to 17 in good health and CMV-seronegative. CDR3s include the opening cysteine and the closing phenylalanine or tryptophan. The order of the fields is J gene, clone size, D gene, V gene, CDR3 DNA, CDR3 protein. D genes are given only for firm matches. Expanded clones get a size class; other rows say once, few or many, or leave the size out.

TRBJ2-2 - TRBD2 TRBV19 TGTGCCAGTGCCGGACTAGCGGGGCCTTACACCGGGGAGCTGTTTTTT CASAGLAGPYTGELFF
TRBJ1-6 - TRBD1 TRBV9 TGTGCCAGCAGCGTAGGAGTCAGGGGGCGCCGGGATTCACCCCTCCACTTT CASSVGVRGRRDSPLHF
TRBJ1-5 - TRBD1 TRBV6-5 TGTGCCAGCAGCGAGGGACAGGGGGTTCAGCCCCAGCATTTT CASSEGQGVQPQHF
TRBJ2-1 - - TRBV6-4 TGTGCCAGCAGTGCCCGCGTGGGGGCCTACAATAAGCAGTTCTTC CASSARVGAYNKQFF
TRBJ2-1 once - TRBV7-2 TGTGCCAGCAGCTTAGGGGGCCACAATGAGCAGTTCTTC CASSLGGHNEQFF
TRBJ1-6 - TRBD1 TRBV6-4 TGTGCCAGCAGTGCCGGACAGGGGGGTAATTCACCCCTCCACTTT CASSAGQGGNSPLHF
TRBJ1-4 once TRBD1 TRBV25-1 TGTGCCAGCAGTGACCGGGACAGGGGGCTTGCTAATGAAAAACTGTTTTTT CASSDRDRGLANEKLFF
TRBJ1-2 - - TRBV6-5 TGTGCCAGCAGTTACTCTACAGGAGGGAACTATGGCTACACCTTC CASSYSTGGNYGYTF
TRBJ2-3 - TRBD2 TRBV4-1 TGCGCCAGCAGTATTAGCGGGGCCGCCACAGATACGCAGTATTTT CASSISGAATDTQYF
TRBJ2-3 once - TRBV13 TGTGCCAGCAGCCAACATAGCGGTAGCACAGATACGCAGTATTTT CASSQHSGSTDTQYF
TRBJ2-5 once - TRBV14 TGTGCCAGCAGCCAATTTACAGGGTTCCCAGAGACCCAGTACTTC CASSQFTGFPETQYF